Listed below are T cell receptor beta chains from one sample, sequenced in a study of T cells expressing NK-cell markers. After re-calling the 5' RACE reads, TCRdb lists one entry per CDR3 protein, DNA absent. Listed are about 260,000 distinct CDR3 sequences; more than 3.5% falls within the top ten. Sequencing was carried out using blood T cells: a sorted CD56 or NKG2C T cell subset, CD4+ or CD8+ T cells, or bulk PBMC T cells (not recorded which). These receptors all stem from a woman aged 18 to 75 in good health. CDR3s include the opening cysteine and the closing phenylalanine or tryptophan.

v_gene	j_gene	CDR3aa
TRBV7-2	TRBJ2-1	CASSLARSPGDNEQFF
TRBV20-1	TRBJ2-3	CSAPPAGDFTDTQYF
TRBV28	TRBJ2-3	CASSSSGSINTQYF
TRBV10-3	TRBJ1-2	CAIREGQGSYYGYTF
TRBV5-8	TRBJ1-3	CASKSGGSGNTIYF
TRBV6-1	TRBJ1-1	CASTRPGSGTEAFF
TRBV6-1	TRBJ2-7	CASSRTGLAGGLSYEQYF
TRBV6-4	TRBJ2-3	CASKQDRSTDTQYF
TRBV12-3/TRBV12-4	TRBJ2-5	CASSLNFFRDRAPETQYF
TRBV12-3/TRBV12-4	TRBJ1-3	CASTRVLGNTIYF
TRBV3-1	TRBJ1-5	CASSPGTGKPQPQHF
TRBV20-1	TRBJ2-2	CGGPWGTGELFF
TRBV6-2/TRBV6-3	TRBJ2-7	CASSEPPGLMYYEQYF
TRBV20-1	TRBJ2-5	CSARRPSGRSEETQYF
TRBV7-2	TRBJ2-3	CASSLERGGWTDTQYF
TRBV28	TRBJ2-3	CASSFGDSPLDTQYF
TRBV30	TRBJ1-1	CAWSGYRGSEAFF
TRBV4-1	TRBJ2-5	CASSQDRSWGETQYF
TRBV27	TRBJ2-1	CASSSSRDIYNEQFF
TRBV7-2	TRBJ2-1	CASSQTSGRSQAQFF
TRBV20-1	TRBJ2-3	CSAYSGRSTDTQYF
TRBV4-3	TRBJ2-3	CASSLTISTDTQYF
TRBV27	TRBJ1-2	CASSLGTGYGYTF
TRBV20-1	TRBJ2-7	CSAPLPGRNWEQYF
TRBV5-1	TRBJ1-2	CASSLSSYYGYTF
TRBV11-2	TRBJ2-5	CASSLRRLAEKFSETQYF